These T cell receptor beta chains were read from a single sample in a study of cytomegalovirus exposure and HLA in healthy donors. TCRdb keeps only in-frame clones here, not all; method: immunoSEQ multiplex PCR. This table has 150,000 to 200,000 clones, 80% to 90% appearing once. Source material: PBMCs. These receptor sequences come from a girl aged 2 to 10 in good health and CMV-seropositive. CDR3s include the opening cysteine and the closing phenylalanine or tryptophan. Fields, in order: J gene, clone size, V gene, D gene, CDR3 DNA, CDR3 protein. A D gene is named only where the DNA matches it firmly. The listing skips clone size in some rows; elsewhere it reads once, few, many or a size class.

j_call: TRBJ2-6
clone_size: NA
v_call: TRBV19
d_call: TRBD1
cdr3_nt: TGTGCCAGTAGTGGGCAGGGGGCATCTGGGGCCAACGTCCTGACTTTC
cdr3_aa: CASSGQGASGANVLTF

j_call: TRBJ1-2
clone_size: once
v_call: TRBV6-5
d_call: NA
cdr3_nt: TGTGCCAGCAGTTACTCCGCAGGGGACTATGGCTACACCTTC
cdr3_aa: CASSYSAGDYGYTF

j_call: TRBJ1-5
clone_size: NA
v_call: TRBV19
d_call: NA
cdr3_nt: TGTGCCAGTAGTATTACTTATAGCAATCAGCCCCAGCATTTT
cdr3_aa: CASSITYSNQPQHF

j_call: TRBJ2-2
clone_size: NA
v_call: TRBV6-5
d_call: NA
cdr3_nt: TGTGCCAGCTCCGTTCTACCAATGAACACCGGGGAGCTGTTTTTT
cdr3_aa: CASSVLPMNTGELFF

j_call: TRBJ2-7
clone_size: once
v_call: TRBV9
d_call: NA
cdr3_nt: TGTGCCAGCAGCGTAGATATGGGGAGCTACGAGCAGTACTTC
cdr3_aa: CASSVDMGSYEQYF

j_call: TRBJ2-7
clone_size: few
v_call: TRBV6-1
d_call: NA
cdr3_nt: TGTGCCAGCAGTGAGGAAGACAGGTACGAGCAGTACTTC
cdr3_aa: CASSEEDRYEQYF

j_call: TRBJ2-7
clone_size: NA
v_call: TRBV4-2
d_call: TRBD2
cdr3_nt: TGTGCCAGCAGCCAAGCGGGGACTAGCGGTTACTACGAGCAGTACTTC
cdr3_aa: CASSQAGTSGYYEQYF

j_call: TRBJ1-4
clone_size: NA
v_call: TRBV5-1
d_call: TRBD1
cdr3_nt: TGCGCCAGCAGCTTGGAACGCGGGGGGGGGACAGAAGCGTATGAAAAACTGTTTTTT
cdr3_aa: CASSLERGGGTEAYEKLFF

j_call: TRBJ2-1
clone_size: NA
v_call: TRBV11-3
d_call: NA
cdr3_nt: TGTGCCAGCAGACAAAAGGTGAGGGAGGAGCAGTTCTTC
cdr3_aa: CASRQKVREEQFF

j_call: TRBJ2-1
clone_size: NA
v_call: TRBV6-1
d_call: NA
cdr3_nt: TGTGCCAGCAGTGATTCATACAATGAGCAGTTCTTC
cdr3_aa: CASSDSYNEQFF

j_call: TRBJ2-2
clone_size: NA
v_call: TRBV4-2
d_call: TRBD2
cdr3_nt: TGTGCCAGCAGCCAAGATTGGGCTAGCGGTCGCACCGGGGAGCTGTTTTTT
cdr3_aa: CASSQDWASGRTGELFF

j_call: TRBJ1-1
clone_size: NA
v_call: TRBV7-3
d_call: NA
cdr3_nt: TGTGCCAGCAAGCTCTCGGGGCGGGGGAACACTGAAGCTTTCTTT
cdr3_aa: CASKLSGRGNTEAFF

j_call: TRBJ2-3
clone_size: NA
v_call: TRBV9
d_call: TRBD2
cdr3_nt: TGTGCCAGCAGCGTAGTGGATAGCGGGAGGGGAGATACGCAGTATTTT
cdr3_aa: CASSVVDSGRGDTQYF

j_call: TRBJ2-7
clone_size: NA
v_call: TRBV27
d_call: TRBD1
cdr3_nt: TGTGCCAGCAGTACAGGGGGAGAGCAGTACTTC
cdr3_aa: CASSTGGEQYF

j_call: TRBJ1-2
clone_size: NA
v_call: TRBV11-2
d_call: NA
cdr3_nt: TGTGCCAGCAGCTTGCGGTCGAGTTATGGCTACACCTTC
cdr3_aa: CASSLRSSYGYTF

j_call: TRBJ2-1
clone_size: NA
v_call: TRBV7-3
d_call: TRBD1
cdr3_nt: TGTGCCAGCAGCCCGGGACAGTCATACAATGAGCAGTTCTTC
cdr3_aa: CASSPGQSYNEQFF

j_call: TRBJ2-7
clone_size: many
v_call: TRBV9
d_call: NA
cdr3_nt: TGTGCCAGCAGCGGGCTACACAGTTACGAGCAGTACTTC
cdr3_aa: CASSGLHSYEQYF

j_call: TRBJ2-7
clone_size: NA
v_call: TRBV5-1
d_call: TRBD2
cdr3_nt: TGCGCCAGCAGCTTGGCGGTGGGAGGGCCTTCCTACGAGCAGTACTTC
cdr3_aa: CASSLAVGGPSYEQYF

j_call: TRBJ1-2
clone_size: NA
v_call: TRBV6-5
d_call: TRBD1
cdr3_nt: TGTGCCACTTCATCCACAGGGGGCGCGCGCTATGGCTACACCTTC
cdr3_aa: CATSSTGGARYGYTF

j_call: TRBJ2-7
clone_size: NA
v_call: TRBV19
d_call: TRBD2
cdr3_nt: TGTGCCAGTAGTAGCCAGCGGGGGACCTACGAGCAGTACTTC
cdr3_aa: CASSSQRGTYEQYF

j_call: TRBJ2-4
clone_size: NA
v_call: TRBV7-9
d_call: NA
cdr3_nt: TGTGCCAGCAGCTTTGGGGGGGGCCTAGCCAAAAACATTCAGTACTTC
cdr3_aa: CASSFGGGLAKNIQYF

j_call: TRBJ2-7
clone_size: NA
v_call: TRBV7-6
d_call: TRBD2
cdr3_nt: TGTGCCAGCAGCTTAAGGGAGGGGAGAGAGCAGTACTTC
cdr3_aa: CASSLREGREQYF

j_call: TRBJ2-7
clone_size: NA
v_call: TRBV18
d_call: TRBD1
cdr3_nt: TGTGCCAGCTCACCGGGACAGACGACCGCTACCGAGCAGTACTTC
cdr3_aa: CASSPGQTTATEQYF

j_call: TRBJ2-2
clone_size: NA
v_call: TRBV5-1
d_call: NA
cdr3_nt: TGCGCCAGCAGCTTGGAAGGGGGGGGAGTATACACCGGGGAGCTGTTTTTT
cdr3_aa: CASSLEGGGVYTGELFF

j_call: TRBJ2-5
clone_size: once
v_call: TRBV28
d_call: NA
cdr3_nt: TGTGCCAGCAGTTTAAGTCGCCTAGCGTTCGGAGAGACCCAGTACTTC
cdr3_aa: CASSLSRLAFGETQYF

j_call: TRBJ2-5
clone_size: NA
v_call: TRBV10-3
d_call: NA
cdr3_nt: TGTGCCATCGAAAAGCAGCCCGGGGAGACCCAGTACTTC
cdr3_aa: CAIEKQPGETQYF

j_call: TRBJ2-3
clone_size: NA
v_call: TRBV11-3
d_call: NA
cdr3_nt: TGTGCCAGCAGCTTAGCTGGACAGAGCACAGATACGCAGTATTTT
cdr3_aa: CASSLAGQSTDTQYF

j_call: TRBJ1-1
clone_size: few
v_call: TRBV5-1
d_call: TRBD1
cdr3_nt: TGCGCCAGCAGCATAGGTGGGACAGGAACTGAAGCTTTCTTT
cdr3_aa: CASSIGGTGTEAFF

j_call: TRBJ1-2
clone_size: NA
v_call: TRBV2
d_call: TRBD1
cdr3_nt: TGTGCCAGCAGAGGGACAGCCAGTAACTATGGCTACACCTTC
cdr3_aa: CASRGTASNYGYTF

j_call: TRBJ2-1
clone_size: once
v_call: TRBV9
d_call: NA
cdr3_nt: TGTGCCAGCAGCGTAGCTACGGGAGTTGGATGGCAGTTCTTC
cdr3_aa: CASSVATGVGWQFF

j_call: TRBJ1-2
clone_size: NA
v_call: TRBV5-1
d_call: TRBD1
cdr3_nt: TGCGCCAGCAGCTTGGAGTCAGGGGGCATCTATGGCTACACCTTC
cdr3_aa: CASSLESGGIYGYTF

j_call: TRBJ1-5
clone_size: NA
v_call: TRBV19
d_call: TRBD1
cdr3_nt: TGTGCCAGTCGCTTCCGGGACAGGGGGAACTCTCCGGGCCAGCCCCAGCATTTT
cdr3_aa: CASRFRDRGNSPGQPQHF

j_call: TRBJ2-2
clone_size: NA
v_call: TRBV5-1
d_call: NA
cdr3_nt: TGCGCCAGCAGCGTGACAGGGAACACCGGGGAGCTGTTTTTT
cdr3_aa: CASSVTGNTGELFF

j_call: TRBJ1-1
clone_size: NA
v_call: TRBV9
d_call: NA
cdr3_nt: TGTGCCAGCAGCGTAGAAGGCAGGCTAGCCACTGAAGCTTTCTTT
cdr3_aa: CASSVEGRLATEAFF

j_call: TRBJ2-7
clone_size: NA
v_call: TRBV4-2
d_call: NA
cdr3_nt: TGTGCCAGCAGCCCGGTTGAGGGAAACGAGCAGTACTTC
cdr3_aa: CASSPVEGNEQYF

j_call: TRBJ2-5
clone_size: NA
v_call: TRBV27
d_call: TRBD2
cdr3_nt: TGTGCCAGCAGGCACCGTCTGGGGGGGGGCCAAGAGACCCAGTACTTC
cdr3_aa: CASRHRLGGGQETQYF